This TCR beta chain was sequenced during a study of blood T cell repertoires in COVID-19. About the study: Whether acute or convalescent, the COVID-19 samples came from the United States, Italy and Spain. PBMCs, B-cell-depleted T cells, or T cells were the source of the cDNA or gDNA that made up the material.

Authors' methods: Using reference gene primer amplification, nucleated cell counts were estimated. Sequencing used immunoSEQ multiplex PCR; TCRdb keeps in-frame clones, though not all of them. That table furnishes V, J and clone size, whereas the DNA furnished D and trimming. The sample carries over 50,000 clones, around 87% recorded once. V was pared by 1 base and J by 3 bases, with 13 bases between. The CDR3 contains 16 residues. CDR1 is SGHVS, CDR2 FNYEAQ, per germline. The chain combines TRBV7-6 with TRBJ1-3; maybe TRBD1 (6 bases). The TCR was taken from a man between 60 and 75 years old with acute or convalescent COVID-19. The specimen was peripheral blood. In DNA, the CDR3 is TGTGCCAGCAGCTTAGGACAGGCCCGGGGTGGAAACACCATATATTTT. This encodes CASSLGQARGGNTIYF.